This TCR beta chain stems from a study of blood T cell repertoires in COVID-19. Looking at the study overall: Both acute and convalescent COVID-19 samples were obtained from the United States, Italy and Spain. Sources were T cells, B-cell-depleted T cells, or PBMCs; the material itself was cDNA or gDNA.

The participants were between roughly 18 and 89 years old and came from under 25 US areas. Germline V gene data show CDR1 as GTSNPN and CDR2 as SVGIG (reference sequence). This CDR3 is 14 amino acids long. The V end was cut by 4 bases, the J end by 0 bases, with 7 bases between. Authors' data handling: Scientists estimated how many nucleated cells there were by amplifying reference gene primers. The data were produced by immunoSEQ multiplex PCR, yet TCRdb's version contains in-frame clones alone and is incomplete. That table furnishes V, J and clone size, whereas the DNA furnished D and trimming. The sample includes roughly 200,000 clones, 86% of them seen just once.

The specimen was PBMCs or T cells enriched from blood (not recorded which). The chain couples TRBV30 to TRBJ1-6; D call uncertain. The origin of this receptor is a man aged 35 to 55 with acute COVID-19. As DNA, the CDR3 is TGTGCCTGGAACCGGGACTCCTATAATTCACCCCTCCACTTT. Translating it yields CAWNRDSYNSPLHF.